This T cell receptor (beta chain) was retrieved from a study of CD8 T cells in ankylosing spondylitis. The study, taken as a whole, reports: One TCR beta motif, made up of 7 or 8 highly homologous variants, appeared characteristic of ankylosing spondylitis blood.

Regarding this clonotype: Its matching antigen is unknown.

Each CDR3 protein is one row after TCRdb ran MiXCR on the 5' RACE reads. The table has roughly 240,000 distinct CDR3 sequences, roughly a third seen once. Per germline, CDR1 SGHVS and CDR2 FQNEAQ. The junction had 8 bases not matched to a gene; V was cut back by 5 bases and J by 3 bases. The CDR3 extends over 15 amino acids. Specimen: blood, either unsorted or a sorted T cell fraction (not recorded which). The clonotype was recovered from a male donor with ankylosing spondylitis or in good health (not recorded which). The chain employs TRBV7-8 and TRBJ1-2; 8 bases agree with TRBD1. CDR3 DNA sequence: TGTGCCAGCAGCATCCAGGGGGCGCGGGACTATGGCTACACCTTC. Translated, it gives CASSIQGARDYGYTF.